This TCR beta chain emerged from a study of cytotoxic CD8 clonotypes in ibrutinib-treated CLL. As regards this clone: The antigen remains undetermined.

Broader study findings: Researchers report that baseline clonality outpaced age-matched healthy donors and tracked circulating CD8+ T-cell counts.

Repertoires were generated with immunoSEQ multiplex PCR, while TCRdb's copy carries only in-frame clones and drops some. The table shows over 95,000 clones, with approximately 58% occurring only once. Germline CDR1 SGHDT, CDR2 YYEEEE. V was clipped by 1 base and J by 4 bases, with 11 bases between them. This CDR3 spans 14 amino acids. The rearrangement links TRBV5-6 to TRBJ2-5, with no clear D. The clonotype originates from a human donor with chronic lymphocytic leukemia. The specimen was PBMCs, collected after 24 months of ibrutinib treatment. The CDR3 region is CASSLSGLGETQYF. The CDR3 DNA is TGTGCCAGCAGCTTGAGTGGGTTGGGAGAGACCCAGTACTTC. The complete variable domain, with remaining parts taken from reference TRBV5-6 and TRBJ2-5, reads DAGVTQSPTHLIKTRGQQVTLRCSPKSGHDTVSWYQQALGQGPQFIFQYYEEEERQRGNFPDRFSGHQFPNYSSELNVNALLLGDSALYLCASSLSGLGETQYFGPGTRLLVL.